This record covers a single T cell receptor (beta chain). The data belong to a study of CD8 T cells in Susac syndrome. The authors reverse transcribed about 0.5 to 1 ug RNA with random hexamers. The immunoSEQ assay covered 54 Vbeta and 13 Jbeta segments for CDR3. TCRdb redid the calling of the immunoSEQ multiplex PCR reads with MiXCR, one entry per CDR3 protein. Of about 80,000 distinct CDR3 sequences listed, approximately 93% are singletons. CDR3 length: 13 amino acids. Trimming removed 6 bases from V and 4 bases from J, with 13 bases in between. Per the germline V gene, CDR1 is LGHDT and CDR2 is YNNKEL (reference sequence).

The sequencing sample was made of CD8+ T cells from PBMCs. The rearrangement joins TRBV3-1 to TRBJ2-7; a weak D match, TRBD2 (5 bases). The receptor was derived from a human donor with Susac syndrome. CDR3 bases: TGTGCCAGCAGTATCGGGATATCTTACGAGCAGTACTTC. It translates to CASSIGISYEQYF.